There are a few counts of the clone carrying this T cell receptor beta chain. The data originate from a study of cytomegalovirus exposure and HLA in healthy donors. About the study: The study's early data release held about 77 million unique TCRs from HLA-typed donors. Assignment to the Caucasian-associated ancestry cluster applied to less than 85% of the roughly 410 genotyped donors.

60 Vbeta and 13 Jbeta primers were used in PCR. Assay used: immunoSEQ multiplex PCR; TCRdb lists only in-frame clones, some missing. The data hold about 130,000 clones, with about four fifths observed a single time. The CDR3 covers 15 residues. Germline trimming cut 4 bases from V and 3 bases from J; bases unmatched to any gene: 7. Germline V lookup: CDR1 MNHEY, CDR2 SVGAGI. This clonotype originated in a man younger than 40 in good health. The rearrangement uses TRBV6-5 and TRBJ1-2; 8 bases are shared with TRBD1. Sequenced sample: PBMCs. CDR3: CASSLHQGAHYGYTF. CDR3 sequence (DNA): TGTGCCAGCAGTTTACATCAGGGGGCCCACTATGGCTACACCTTC.